This T cell receptor (beta chain) was identified in a study of human T cells and chemical hapten exposure. Study information: Patch tests put 0.01% DPC on the upper back, read at 6 days.

Individual cDNA molecules received unique molecular identifiers in the library. MiXCR, run by TCRdb on the RACE reads, gives a single entry per CDR3 protein. Here the sample spans tens of thousands of distinct CDR3 sequences, less than 9% being singletons. Time point in this sample: pre-sensitization, week 0. Treatment indicated: therapeutic diphenylcyclopropenone sensitization with weekly scalp DPC. Donors were 18 to 70-year-old alopecia patients suitable for DPC. Trimming pared 4 bases from V and 11 bases from J, leaving 6 bases between. Germline V lookup: CDR1 LGHDT, CDR2 YNNKEL (reference sequence). The CDR3 contains 11 residues.

The source was whole blood, collected in connection with sensitization to the hapten diphenylcyclopropenone (DPC). The TCR was taken from a woman in her forties or fifties with alopecia areata. Some clones in this sample may be carry-over from other donors' samples. V usage is TRBV3-1 and J usage is TRBJ2-6; D call uncertain. This CDR3 reads CASSLYDVLTF. As DNA, the CDR3 is TGTGCCAGCAGCCTCTATGACGTCCTGACTTTC. Variable domain in full (rest from reference TRBV3-1 and TRBJ2-6): DTAVSQTPKYLVTQMGNDKSIKCEQNLGHDTMYWYKQDSKKFLKIMFSYNNKELIINETVPNRFSPKSPDKAHLNLHINSLELGDSAVYFCASSLYDVLTFGAGSRLTVL.